The 21 T cell receptor beta chains presented below share a single source sample, sequenced in a study of cytomegalovirus exposure and HLA in healthy donors. 60 Vbeta and 13 Jbeta primers were used in PCR. Profiled with immunoSEQ multiplex PCR; TCRdb holds only in-frame clones, not every one. The sample includes 200,000 to 250,000 clones. Sequencing was done on a sample of PBMCs. The origin of the receptors is a girl aged 2 to 10 in good health and CMV-seropositive.

The J gene is TRBJ1-2, the V gene TRBV28; maybe TRBD1 (5 bases). This CDR3 has 16 amino acids. Germline V lookup: CDR1 MDHEN, CDR2 SYDVKM. V lost 3 bases and J lost 1, with 15 bases in between. The CDR3 loop is CASSFQRQKDNYGYTF. CDR3 nucleotides: TGTGCCAGCAGTTTTCAAAGACAGAAAGATAACTATGGCTACACCTTC.

As regards this clone: Relative to the germline gene, one junction end is altered; a read error may explain this. CDR3: CASSLAPQYEQYF. The CDR3, as DNA: TGTGCTAGCAGCTTAGCGCCACAGTACGAGCAGTACTTC. This chain links TRBV7-7 with TRBJ2-7; a weak D match, TRBD2 (5 bases). The CDR3 consists of 13 residues. CDR1 and CDR2 (germline): SSHAT, FNYEAQ (reference sequence).

V gene TRBV5-1 combines with J gene TRBJ2-7; 11 bases agree with TRBD2. Trimming took 3 bases from V and 0 from J; bases not matched to a gene: 8. The CDR3 sequence is 17 residues long. Germline CDR1 is SGHRS and CDR2 is YFSETQ. The CDR3 DNA is TGCGCCAGCAGCTCCTCACTAGCGGGGGCCTCCTCCTACGAGCAGTACTTC. Protein sequence: CASSSSLAGASSYEQYF.

This sequence joins TRBV19 and TRBJ2-6; tentatively, D is TRBD2 (6 bases). Trimming cost V 7 bases and J 3 bases, with 16 bases left between them. This CDR3 is 16 amino acids long. Germline assignment: CDR1 LNHDA and CDR2 SQIVND (reference sequence). This chain's CDR3 is CASTLSWGVGANVLTF. The CDR3, as DNA: TGTGCCAGTACCCTTTCGTGGGGGGTTGGGGCCAACGTCCTGACTTTC.

V is TRBV10-1 and J is TRBJ1-1; TRBD1 agrees at 8 bases. CDR1 and CDR2 (germline): WNHNN, SYGVQD (reference sequence). Trimming took 5 bases from V and 5 from J; bases not matched to a gene: 10. This CDR3 has 15 amino acids. CDR3 nucleotides: TGCGCCAGCAGTCACCAAGTAACAGGGGGGACTGAAGCTTTCTTT. Translating it yields CASSHQVTGGTEAFF.

The chain has TRBV20-1 and TRBJ1-2; tentative D call: TRBD1 (6 bases). Germline loops: CDR1 DFQATT, CDR2 SNEGSKA (reference sequence). Trimming took 6 bases from V and 7 from J, leaving 9 bases between them. The length of the CDR3 is 10 residues. Here the CDR3 DNA reads TGCAGTGCCCCACAGGGTGGCTACACCTTC. Protein sequence: CSAPQGGYTF.

The CDR3 is CASSERGLAGVPLYNEQFF. CDR3 sequence (DNA): TGCGCCAGCAGCGAGAGGGGACTAGCGGGAGTTCCCCTCTACAATGAGCAGTTCTTC. J is TRBJ2-1 and V is TRBV5-1; 14 nucleotides line up with TRBD2. This CDR3 comprises 19 residues. Per the germline V gene, CDR1 is SGHRS and CDR2 is YFSETQ. Trimming cost V 4 bases and J 3 bases; bases outside gene matches: 12.

This chain joins TRBV28 and TRBJ2-7, with a tentative D call TRBD1 (6 bases). V was cut by 4 bases and J by 3 bases, with 13 bases left in between. The germline V gene has CDR1 MDHEN and CDR2 SYDVKM. The CDR3 is 14 amino acids. CDR3 in DNA: TGTGCCAGCAGTTCACGGGACAAAGGCTACGAGCAGTACTTC. Translation gives CASSSRDKGYEQYF.

The CDR3 DNA is TGTGCCAGCAGTGTGTTGGGAGGTGGGGCCAACGTCCTGACTTTC. Amino acid sequence: CASSVLGGGANVLTF. The chain is built from TRBV2 and TRBJ2-6, with a tentative D call TRBD2 (6 bases). Trimming took off 4 bases at V and 3 bases at J, with 10 bases between the two ends. The germline V gene has CDR1 SNHLY and CDR2 FYNNEI. The length of the CDR3 is 15 residues.

The rearrangement links TRBV5-4 to TRBJ2-3; D ambiguous. Germline lookup yields CDR1 SGHNT and CDR2 YYREEE (reference sequence). Trimming left V 1 base short and J 1 base short, with 4 bases between. The CDR3 loop spans 13 amino acids. The DNA for the CDR3 is TGTGCCAGCAGCTTGATCGGCACAGATACGCAGTATTTT. It encodes CASSLIGTDTQYF. Filled out from reference TRBV5-4 and TRBJ2-3, the complete variable domain reads ETGVTQSPTHLIKTRGQQVTLRCSSQSGHNTVSWYQQALGQGPQFIFQYYREEENGRGNFPPRFSGLQFPNYSSELNVNALELDDSALYLCASSLIGTDTQYFGPGTRLTVL.

The chain joins TRBV28 to TRBJ2-2, with TRBD2 matching 7 bases. Germline loops: CDR1 MDHEN, CDR2 SYDVKM. The CDR3 has 13 residues. CDR3 bases: TGTGCTGGCGGGAGTCACGACACCGGGGAGCTGTTTTTT. This codes for CAGGSHDTGELFF.

The chain uses TRBV30 and TRBJ2-7; 7 bases map to TRBD2. Germline V gives CDR1 GTSNPN, CDR2 SVGIG (reference sequence). V trimming: 4 bases; J trimming: 6 bases; junction bases outside the gene matches: 6. This CDR3 has 12 residues. The CDR3 nucleotides are TGTGCCTGGACCGAATGGGGGGGCGAGCAGTACTTC. Translation gives CAWTEWGGEQYF.

The chain carries TRBV20-1 and TRBJ1-2; D is unresolved. Germline CDR1 reads DFQATT; CDR2 reads SNEGSKA (reference sequence). This CDR3 has 11 residues. The V end lost 6 bases, the J end lost 2 bases, and 7 bases lay between the germline ends. CDR3 in amino acids: CSARRNYGYTF. CDR3 nucleotide sequence: TGCAGTGCGAGACGGAACTATGGCTACACCTTC.

The chain joins TRBV7-2 to TRBJ2-3, with D hard to call. The germline V and J ends were trimmed by 5 bases and 0 bases, with 3 bases remaining between them. This CDR3 is 12 amino acids long. Germline-derived CDR1 and CDR2 are SGHTA and FQGNSA. The CDR3 reads CASSQSTDTQYF. Written as DNA, the CDR3 is TGTGCCAGCAGCCAAAGCACAGATACGCAGTATTTT.

This rearrangement joins TRBV18 to TRBJ1-4; TRBD1 matches at 7 bases. Germline V gene data show CDR1 as KGHSH and CDR2 as LQKENI. The V gene end was trimmed by 6 bases and the J gene end by 0 bases; junction bases not matched to a gene: 4. CDR3 length equals 15 residues. The CDR3 nucleotides read TGTGCCAGCTCCGACAGGGCCGCAACTAATGAAAAACTGTTTTTT. It is translated as CASSDRAATNEKLFF.

The V and J genes are TRBV10-3 and TRBJ2-1; the match to TRBD2 covers 13 bases. The CDR3 is 16 residues long. V lost 6 bases, J lost 2 bases, and 4 bases stayed unmatched. CDR1 ENHRY and CDR2 SYGVKD come from the germline V gene. CDR3 sequence: CAIRGGLAGTYNEQFF. CDR3 coding DNA: TGTGCCATCAGGGGGGGACTAGCGGGAACCTACAATGAGCAGTTCTTC.

The genes are TRBV7-8 and TRBJ2-2, with 9 positions matching TRBD2. V was pared by 5 bases and J by 6 bases, with 22 bases of the junction left unmatched. The germline V gene has CDR1 SGHVS and CDR2 FQNEAQ. The CDR3 extends over 20 amino acids. The CDR3 reads CASSPRRILGSGSRAGELFF. In DNA form, the CDR3 reads TGTGCCAGCAGCCCAAGGAGGATACTGGGTAGCGGGAGTAGGGCCGGGGAGCTGTTTTTT.

The rearrangement joins TRBV30 to TRBJ2-1, with 7 bases fitting TRBD1. The germline V gene has CDR1 GTSNPN and CDR2 SVGIG (reference sequence). The CDR3 consists of 15 residues. V lost 2 bases and J lost 0; bases outside the gene matches: 4. The DNA for the CDR3 is TGTGCCTGGAGTATCCGGACAGGCTCCTACAATGAGCAGTTCTTC. It encodes CAWSIRTGSYNEQFF.

The chain has TRBV28 and TRBJ1-4; unclear D gene. CDR3 length: 13 residues. Trimming cost V 2 bases and J 8 bases, with 9 bases left between them. In germline, CDR1 is MDHEN, CDR2 SYDVKM. The CDR3 DNA reads TGTGCCAGCAGTTTAGGAGGGTTAGAAAAACTGTTTTTT. It translates to CASSLGGLEKLFF. Supplemented by reference TRBV28 and TRBJ1-4, the full variable domain reads DVKVTQSSRYLVKRTGEKVFLECVQDMDHENMFWYRQDPGLGLRLIYFSYDVKMKEKGDIPEGYSVSREKKERFSLILESASTNQTSMYLCASSLGGLEKLFFGSGTQLSVL.

The chain carries TRBV9 and TRBJ2-3, with 7 nucleotides matching TRBD2. The V gene end was trimmed by 7 bases and the J gene end by 2 bases; junction bases not matched to a gene: 7. Germline-derived CDR1 and CDR2 are SGDLS and YYNGEE. This CDR3 region has 14 residues. The chain's CDR3 is CASGSTSPTDTQYF. The CDR3 DNA sequence: TGTGCCAGCGGATCGACTAGCCCCACAGATACGCAGTATTTT.

The genes are TRBV18 and TRBJ1-4; D is undetermined. CDR3 length equals 15 residues. Trimming took 5 bases from V and 7 from J, leaving 17 bases between them. The germline CDR1 and CDR2 sequences are KGHSH and LQKENI. CDR3 sequence (DNA): TGTGCCAGCTCAACGTCTGACCGGACTGGTGAAAAACTGTTTTTT. This encodes CASSTSDRTGEKLFF.